This entry lists 30 T cell receptor beta chains sequenced from one sample in a study of blood T cell repertoires in COVID-19. TCRdb keeps only in-frame clones here, not all; method: immunoSEQ multiplex PCR. The sample includes roughly 170,000 clones, more than 65% of them seen just once. The sample taken for sequencing was PBMCs or T cells enriched from blood (not recorded which). The source is a man aged 55 to 70 who had recovered from COVID-19.

The chain joins TRBV7-2 to TRBJ2-7; no definite D call. The V gene lost 4 bases and the J gene lost 0 bases, with 13 bases spanning the gap. The CDR3 is 15 residues long. CDR1 SGHTA and CDR2 FQGNSA come from the germline V gene. CDR3 nucleotide sequence: TGTGCCAGCAGCTCATCACCTAGTGCCTCCTACGAGCAGTACTTC. It specifies CASSSSPSASYEQYF.

The DNA of the CDR3 is TGTGCCAGCAGTAAGGACAGAGGCACAGATACGCAGTATTTT. Translation: CASSKDRGTDTQYF. The genes are TRBV6-5 and TRBJ2-3; possible D gene TRBD1, 6 bases. Germline values: CDR1 MNHEY, CDR2 SVGAGI. The length of the CDR3 is 14 residues. The germline V and J ends were trimmed by 5 bases and 1 base, with 10 bases remaining between them.

V and J are TRBV30 and TRBJ1-4, with a weak D call TRBD1 (6 bases). The germline V gene has CDR1 GTSNPN and CDR2 SVGIG (reference sequence). Trimming removed 2 bases from V and 4 bases from J, with 11 bases in between. CDR3 length: 14 amino acids. As DNA, the CDR3 is TGTGCCTGGAGTACAGGGATCCTTAATGAAAAACTGTTTTTT. Amino acid sequence: CAWSTGILNEKLFF.

The chain links TRBV6-5 to TRBJ1-4; TRBD1 aligns across 9 bases. Germline CDR1 and CDR2: MNHEY and SVGAGI. V dropped 9 bases and J dropped 8; count of bases not matched to a gene: 10. The CDR3 extends over 14 amino acids. The CDR3 nucleotides read TGTGCCAGTTCTACGAGGGACAGGGACGAAAAACTGTTTTTT. It is translated as CASSTRDRDEKLFF.

The rearrangement uses TRBV19 and TRBJ1-5; 9 bases are a match to TRBD1. The CDR3 runs 14 residues. After removal of 4 bases from V and 5 bases from J, the junction contained 3 bases not matched to a gene. The germline CDR1 and CDR2 sequences are LNHDA and SQIVND (reference sequence). The CDR3 nucleotides read TGTGCCAGTAGTAAGGACAGGGGCTATCAGCCCCAGCATTTT. Translated, it gives CASSKDRGYQPQHF.

This chain uses TRBV27 with TRBJ2-4; a possible D gene is TRBD2 (5 bases). The CDR3 extends over 13 amino acids. Germline CDR1 and CDR2: MNHEY and SMNVEV (reference sequence). The V and J ends lost 4 bases and 3 bases respectively, with 7 bases between them. The CDR3 sequence is CASSSRDKNIQYF. CDR3 DNA sequence: TGTGCCAGCAGTTCCCGGGACAAAAACATTCAGTACTTC.

The rearrangement uses TRBV29-1 and TRBJ1-1; the match to TRBD1 covers 7 bases. The V gene end was trimmed by 4 bases and the J gene end by 6 bases; junction bases not matched to a gene: 8. The CDR3 sequence is 13 residues long. In germline, CDR1 is SQVTM, CDR2 ANQGSEA. CDR3 nucleotide sequence: TGCAGCGTTGGCCTCACAGGGGCCCCTGAAGCTTTCTTT. As protein: CSVGLTGAPEAFF.

The rearrangement uses TRBV7-2 and TRBJ2-1; TRBD1 agrees at 8 bases. The germline V gene encodes CDR1 SGHTA and CDR2 FQGNSA. Trimming took 5 bases from V and 5 from J; bases not matched to a gene: 8. The CDR3 consists of 15 residues. CDR3 sequence (DNA): TGTGCCAGCAGCAGCTACGGACAGGGTCACAATGAGCAGTTCTTC. It encodes CASSSYGQGHNEQFF.

The rearrangement joins TRBV28 to TRBJ1-5, with 8 bases lining up with TRBD1. V lost 3 bases and J lost 8; bases outside the gene matches: 9. The V gene's germline CDR1 is MDHEN and CDR2 SYDVKM. The CDR3 has 15 amino acids. The DNA of the CDR3 is TGTGCCAGCAGTTTTGTGCAGGGGGGACAGGAGCCCCAGCATTTT. Translating it yields CASSFVQGGQEPQHF.

The chain employs TRBV11-3 and TRBJ2-5; D call uncertain. Germline V gives CDR1 SGHNT, CDR2 YENEEA. V was cut by 5 bases and J by 4 bases, with 11 bases left in between. The CDR3 is made up of 13 amino acids. This CDR3 is CASSEITGETQYF. The CDR3 DNA is TGTGCCAGCAGCGAGATCACGGGAGAGACCCAGTACTTC.

This sequence joins TRBV4-1 and TRBJ1-2; 7 bases align to TRBD1. The length of the CDR3 is 16 residues. The trim removed 0 bases at V and 4 bases at J, leaving 8 bases unmatched. Per germline, CDR1 MGHRA and CDR2 YSYEKL. Here the CDR3 DNA reads TGCGCCAGCAGCCAAGATCGTCAGGACAGGATCTATGGCTACACCTTC. Translating it yields CASSQDRQDRIYGYTF.

The chain couples TRBV4-1 to TRBJ1-1; D unclear. The CDR3 is made up of 15 amino acids. CDR1 is MGHRA and CDR2 is YSYEKL in the germline V gene. Trimming pared 3 bases from V and 2 bases from J, leaving 13 bases between. The CDR3 DNA follows: TGCGCCAGCAGCCACCTCTTAGTGTTTAACACTGAAGCTTTCTTT. This encodes CASSHLLVFNTEAFF.

This clone was seen more than once but under ten times. This chain joins TRBV6-5 and TRBJ2-4; TRBD1 agrees at 9 bases. Trimming took 6 bases from V and 10 from J; bases not matched to a gene: 4. CDR1 and CDR2 (germline): MNHEY, SVGAGI. The CDR3 is 12 amino acids. Written as DNA, the CDR3 is TGTGCCAGCAGGGACAGGGGCTGGATTCAGTACTTC. Protein sequence: CASRDRGWIQYF.

This clone came up a few times. The CDR3 spells CASSIGGFGEGVQETQYF. The CDR3 bases are TGTGCCAGCAGCATTGGGGGATTCGGGGAGGGAGTTCAAGAGACCCAGTACTTC. This chain connects TRBV28 to TRBJ2-5; 7 nucleotides align to TRBD2. Germline CDR1 reads MDHEN; CDR2 reads SYDVKM. Trimming removed 6 bases from V and 2 bases from J; junction bases left unmatched: 18. CDR3 length: 18 amino acids.

The rearrangement joins TRBV6-6 to TRBJ2-3; maybe TRBD1 (5 bases). V dropped 7 bases and J dropped 3 bases, with 11 bases sitting between them. The CDR3 contains 13 residues. Germline V gene sequence: CDR1 MNHNY, CDR2 SVGAGI (reference sequence). As DNA, the CDR3 is TGTGCCAGCACTGTACAGGAGACAGATACGCAGTATTTT. It yields the protein CASTVQETDTQYF.

This chain uses TRBV27 with TRBJ2-7; the match to TRBD2 covers 7 bases. This CDR3 has 15 amino acids. The junction had 6 bases not matched to a gene; V was cut back by 2 bases and J by 2 bases. Germline CDR1 MNHEY, CDR2 SMNVEV (reference sequence). The CDR3 reads CASSLIGRIPYEQYF. CDR3 in DNA: TGTGCCAGCAGTTTAATCGGGAGGATCCCCTACGAGCAGTACTTC.

This clone was seen only a few times. This chain links TRBV5-4 with TRBJ1-1; D remains unclear. V lost 4 bases to trimming and J lost 4 bases, with 14 bases between them. The CDR3 is 14 residues long. CDR1 is SGHNT and CDR2 is YYREEE in the germline V gene (reference sequence). CDR3: CASSKALGLTEAFF. The CDR3 nucleotides are TGTGCCAGCAGCAAGGCCCTGGGCCTCACTGAAGCTTTCTTT.

This chain joins TRBV14 and TRBJ1-1; possible D gene TRBD1, 5 bases. The germline V and J ends were trimmed by 4 bases and 1 base, with 16 bases remaining between them. The CDR3 contains 16 residues. Germline values: CDR1 SGHDN, CDR2 FVKESK. CDR3 bases: TGTGCCAGCAGCCCCGGGGGGAATATGGAGAACACTGAAGCTTTCTTT. Protein sequence: CASSPGGNMENTEAFF. Complete variable domain (other parts from reference TRBV14 and TRBJ1-1): EAGVTQFPSHSVIEKGQTVTLRCDPISGHDNLYWYRRVMGKEIKFLLHFVKESKQDESGMPNNRFLAERTGGTYSTLKVQPAELEDSGVYFCASSPGGNMENTEAFFGQGTRLTVV.

CDR3 residues: CASREVTEAFF. CDR3 in DNA: TGTGCCAGCAGGGAGGTCACTGAAGCTTTCTTT. V and J are TRBV2 and TRBJ1-1; D is uncertain. The V end lost 6 bases, the J end lost 4 bases, and 6 bases lay between the germline ends. CDR3 length equals 11 residues. The V gene's germline CDR1 is SNHLY and CDR2 FYNNEI.

About this clone itself: A read error may produce the germline difference seen at one junction end. This sequence joins TRBV5-5 and TRBJ1-2, with D possibly matching TRBD1 (6 bases). Per germline, CDR1 SGHKS and CDR2 YYEKEE (reference sequence). The CDR3 covers 13 residues. The CDR3 region is CASSLGLDSPSIF. CDR3 nucleotides: TGTGCCAGCAGCTTGGGGTTGGACAGTCCGTCCATCTTC.

The chain is built from TRBV5-1 and TRBJ2-3, with TRBD2 matching over 7 bases. With V trimmed by 3 bases and J by 10 bases, 14 bases remained unmatched. The CDR3 has 15 amino acids. From germline, CDR1 is SGHRS and CDR2 YFSETQ. CDR3 region: CASSYLAEREVAQYF. The DNA for the CDR3 is TGCGCCAGCAGCTACCTAGCGGAACGGGAGGTGGCGCAGTATTTT. Complete variable domain (other parts from reference TRBV5-1 and TRBJ2-3): KAGVTQTPRYLIKTRGQQVTLSCSPISGHRSVSWYQQTPGQGLQFLFEYFSETQRNKGNFPGRFSGRQFSNSRSEMNVSTLELGDSALYLCASSYLAEREVAQYFGPGTRLTVL.

The genes are TRBV5-1 and TRBJ2-1; 7 bases line up with TRBD1. Looked up from germline, CDR1 is SGHRS and CDR2 is YFSETQ. Unmatched junction bases numbered 8, after V lost 0 bases and J lost 8 bases. The CDR3 sequence is 15 residues long. This chain's CDR3 is CASSLAQGVLDEQFF. DNA for the CDR3: TGCGCCAGCAGCTTGGCTCAGGGGGTTTTGGATGAGCAGTTCTTC. Full variable domain (outside the CDR3, taken from reference TRBV5-1 and TRBJ2-1): KAGVTQTPRYLIKTRGQQVTLSCSPISGHRSVSWYQQTPGQGLQFLFEYFSETQRNKGNFPGRFSGRQFSNSRSEMNVSTLELGDSALYLCASSLAQGVLDEQFFGPGTRLTVL.

V and J are TRBV7-2 and TRBJ2-7; D is unclear. V lost 1 base and J 4 bases, leaving 11 bases between the germline ends. This CDR3 is 14 amino acids long. The germline gives CDR1 SGHTA, CDR2 FQGNSA. Written as DNA, the CDR3 is TGTGCCAGCAGCTTAGATTACTCCTATTACGAGCAGTACTTC. Encoded protein: CASSLDYSYYEQYF. Based on the CDR3 plus reference TRBV7-2 and TRBJ2-7, the full variable domain is GAGVSQSPSNKVTEKGKDVELRCDPISGHTALYWYRQSLGQGLEFLIYFQGNSAPDKSGLPSDRFSAERTGGSVSTLTIQRTQQEDSAVYLCASSLDYSYYEQYFGPGTRLTVT.

This chain links TRBV28 with TRBJ2-7, with 9 bases matching TRBD1. V lost 1 base to trimming and J lost 3 bases; unmatched junction nucleotides: 7. From germline, CDR1 is MDHEN and CDR2 SYDVKM. There are 16 residues in the CDR3. CDR3 nucleotides: TGTGCCAGCAGTTTATTAACCGGGACAGGGCTCTACGAGCAGTACTTC. It encodes CASSLLTGTGLYEQYF.

This clone has only a few counts. This chain joins TRBV7-3 and TRBJ2-7, with 10 bases identical to TRBD1. The CDR3 has 15 residues. The ends lost 4 bases at V and 4 bases at J; junction bases unmatched: 7. From germline, CDR1 is SGHTA and CDR2 FQGTGA. CDR3 amino acids: CASSSRTGGKYEQYF. CDR3 DNA sequence: TGTGCCAGCAGCTCCAGGACAGGGGGTAAATACGAGCAGTACTTC.

J is TRBJ1-5 and V is TRBV28; TRBD1 aligns across 7 bases. The germline CDR1 and CDR2 sequences are MDHEN and SYDVKM. This CDR3 has 14 amino acids. V was pared by 5 bases and J by 6 bases, with 7 bases of the junction left unmatched. The DNA of the CDR3 is TGTGCCAGCAGTCCTCGACAGGGCGGTCAGCCCCAGCATTTT. Translation: CASSPRQGGQPQHF.

The rearrangement uses TRBV5-1 and TRBJ2-3; 8 positions match TRBD2. V was clipped by 4 bases and J by 2 bases; unmatched bases: 9. Germline V gene lookup returns CDR1 SGHRS and CDR2 YFSETQ. The CDR3 length is 16 residues. CDR3 amino acids: CASSDLTSGATDTQYF. The CDR3 DNA is TGCGCCAGCAGCGATCTAACTAGCGGAGCCACAGATACGCAGTATTTT.

The chain links TRBV15 to TRBJ2-3; 7 bases agree with TRBD1. Germline loops: CDR1 LNHNV, CDR2 YYDKDF (reference sequence). Losses at the gene ends were 0 bases for V and 4 bases for J; bases not matched to a gene: 4. This CDR3 has 15 residues. The DNA of the CDR3 is TGTGCCACCAGCAGAGATAGGGGGCCGGCAGATACGCAGTATTTT. Protein product: CATSRDRGPADTQYF.

This sequence joins TRBV12-3 or TRBV12-4 and TRBJ1-4; TRBD1 is a possible D gene (6 bases). This CDR3 is 12 amino acids long. The V gene lost 3 bases and the J gene lost 12 bases, with 11 bases spanning the gap. The CDR3 sequence: CASSLVAGELFF. For the CDR3, the DNA is TGTGCCAGCAGTTTGGTGGCAGGGGAACTGTTTTTT.

V usage is TRBV6-1 and J usage is TRBJ2-7; 11 nucleotides align to TRBD1. After removal of 0 bases from V and 0 bases from J, the junction contained 4 bases not matched to a gene. CDR1 is MNHNS and CDR2 is SASEGT in the germline V gene. The CDR3 runs 17 residues. The CDR3 DNA follows: TGTGCCAGCAGTGAAGCAGGACAGGGGGCGGCCTCCTACGAGCAGTACTTC. Its translation: CASSEAGQGAASYEQYF.